The rows below give T cell receptor beta chains drawn from one sample of a study of T cells after yellow fever vaccination. One entry per CDR3 protein results from TCRdb running MiXCR on the 5' RACE reads. The table shows 50,000 or so distinct CDR3 sequences, with roughly 7.3% occurring only once. Sequencing was performed on CD8+ T cells sorted from PBMCs, taken approximately 16 days after the first yellow fever vaccination. These receptor sequences come from a man aged 18 to 30 who received the YFV17D yellow fever vaccine. The conserved cysteine and the conserved F or W are not part of the CDR3 here.

TRBV5-6 | ASSSDGGYGYT
TRBV7-2 | ASGQSSYNSPLH
TRBV29-1 | SVSRQGSTDTQY
TRBV10-3 | AISGSASGANVLT
TRBV4-1 | ASSHYAGNYGYT
TRBV7-9 | ASSSTSGGTWEQY
TRBV12-5 | ASGADRTGPGEQY
TRBV20-1 | SASLGSSYNEQF
TRBV29-1 | SVEVADYEQY
TRBV20-1 | SARDPGSIYNEQF
TRBV11-2 | ASSLVQVDFPTDTEAF
TRBV11-2 | ASSLQGNWGNEQF
TRBV4-1 | ASSQAGGNNEQF
TRBV7-6 | ASSLGGGGYSTDTQY
TRBV30 | AWGTPVYEQY
TRBV19 | ASSIGTAEAF
TRBV7-2 | ASSFFQGANTEAF
TRBV7-9 | ASSLSAPNTEAF
TRBV12-3/TRBV12-4 | ASRPPGPSNQPQH
TRBV30 | ASVDVLANTEAF
TRBV12-3/TRBV12-4 | ASSSVPRPEQF
TRBV28 | ARLGRTGLEETQY
TRBV18 | ASSPGSGGPQY
TRBV5-6 | ASRSRQGWRADTQY
TRBV6-2/TRBV6-3 | ASSYWAGELF
TRBV11-2 | ASSLGDRSTDTQY
TRBV3-1 | ASSQVTSGENTDTQY
TRBV6-4 | ASSEGSTDTQY
TRBV4-1 | ASSRGGGLGQETQY
TRBV5-1 | ASSLGTGGRQPQH
TRBV5-6 | ASSSPAGEQY
TRBV7-9 | ASSVDLYGYT
TRBV4-2 | ASSQDRGTGGSPLH
TRBV20-1 | SARDLPGNQPQH
TRBV14 | ASSQGGTAY